A single sample gave rise to the 5 T cell receptor beta chains below, sequenced in a study of shared clonotypes between healthy human individuals. The naive CD8 fraction comprised CD45RO-negative cells positively selected for CCR7 and excluded terminally differentiated effector memory CD45RA+ cells. The repertoire was sequenced with immunoSEQ multiplex PCR; TCRdb's copy has only in-frame clones and lacks some. This table has about 580,000 clones, about 98% appearing once. Source material: naive CD8+ T cells sorted from blood. The receptors shown here come from a man aged 30-40 years in good health.

The gene calls are TRBV2 and TRBJ1-3; D is uncertain. V was trimmed by 6 bases and J by 3 bases, leaving 15 bases between them. This CDR3 is built from 15 residues. The germline CDR1 and CDR2 sequences are SNHLY and FYNNEI. The CDR3 DNA is TGTGCCAGCAGCGCTGGACCGCTGGGTGGAAACACCATATATTTT. Translated, it gives CASSAGPLGGNTIYF.

The chain carries TRBV7-2 and TRBJ2-5, with D uncertain. V lost 2 bases and J 5 bases, leaving 9 bases between the germline ends. CDR1 is SGHTA, CDR2 FQGNSA, per germline. This CDR3 contains 13 residues. CDR3 protein: CASSLSIPETQYF. The DNA for the CDR3 is TGTGCCAGCAGCTTATCTATCCCGGAGACCCAGTACTTC.

V and J are TRBV5-1 and TRBJ1-1; 9 bases map to TRBD1. J was trimmed by 0 bases and V by 0 bases; bases with no gene match: 15. In germline, CDR1 is SGHRS, CDR2 YFSETQ. The CDR3 consists of 20 residues. For the CDR3, the DNA is TGCGCCAGCAGCTTGGCCTTTGGTTGGGACAGGGATATCCTGAACACTGAAGCTTTCTTT. It yields the protein CASSLAFGWDRDILNTEAFF.

This chain connects TRBV5-1 to TRBJ1-1; tentative D call: TRBD1 (5 bases). The CDR3 covers 15 residues. Germline assignment: CDR1 SGHRS and CDR2 YFSETQ. V dropped 4 bases and J dropped 3 bases, with 16 bases sitting between them. The CDR3 DNA is TGCGCCAGCAGCACTGATAAAGAGGGGCACACTGAAGCTTTCTTT. Protein sequence: CASSTDKEGHTEAFF.

The chain joins TRBV29-1 to TRBJ2-2; 12 nucleotides align to TRBD2. The CDR3 has 18 residues. The germline gives CDR1 SQVTM, CDR2 ANQGSEA. Trimming took 0 bases from V and 0 from J; bases not matched to a gene: 5. CDR3 residues: CSVEDPGLAGTNTGELFF. DNA of the CDR3: TGCAGCGTTGAAGATCCTGGACTAGCGGGGACGAACACCGGGGAGCTGTTTTTT.